Listed below are T cell receptor beta chains from one sample, sequenced in a study of shared clonotypes between healthy human individuals. Assay: immunoSEQ multiplex PCR; the TCRdb copy retains only in-frame clones and omits some. There are some 1.4 million clones in the sample; approximately 97% occur only once, and about 1.2% lies in the top ten. The specimen sequenced was naive CD4+ T cells sorted from blood. Source of these receptors: a man younger than 40 in good health. Each CDR3 is given with its conserved first and last residue. The order of the fields is V gene, D gene, J gene, CDR3 length, clone size, CDR3 protein, CDR3 DNA. The D gene is left open where the match is weak. Size is stated for part of the rows, as once, few or many counts, or as a class when the clone is expanded.

TRBV5-5,TRBD1,TRBJ2-3,14,-,CASSLGQVADTQYF,TGTGCCAGCAGCCTTGGACAGGTTGCCGATACGCAGTATTTT
TRBV5-1,-,TRBJ2-3,15,few,CASSLQGLSTDTQYF,TGCGCCAGCAGCTTGCAGGGGCTAAGCACAGATACGCAGTATTTT
TRBV13,-,TRBJ2-7,14,-,CASSPDPPLGEQYF,TGTGCCAGCAGCCCAGACCCACCGTTGGGGGAGCAGTACTTC
TRBV18,-,TRBJ1-1,15,-,CASSPQGGAYTEAFF,TGTGCCAGCTCACCACAGGGAGGAGCGTACACTGAAGCTTTCTTT
TRBV18,-,TRBJ2-7,14,-,CASSPPTGVYEQYF,TGTGCCAGCTCACCCCCAACCGGGGTCTACGAGCAGTACTTC
TRBV7-2,-,TRBJ1-2,15,-,CASSSNPGGLGGYTF,TGTGCCAGCAGCTCCAACCCCGGGGGTCTAGGCGGCTACACCTTC
TRBV2,-,TRBJ2-2,14,-,CASSAGRKTGELFF,TGTGCCAGCAGTGCGGGACGCAAAACCGGGGAGCTGTTTTTT
TRBV7-2,-,TRBJ2-3,16,-,CASSSFVVLITDTQYF,TGTGCCAGCAGCTCCTTCGTGGTATTGATCACAGATACGCAGTATTTT
TRBV7-6,TRBD1,TRBJ2-1,15,once,CASSLAGQAYNEQFF,TGTGCCAGCAGCTTAGCGGGACAGGCATACAATGAGCAGTTCTTC
TRBV9,-,TRBJ1-3,16,once,CASSETGHPSGNTIYF,TGTGCCAGCAGTGAAACGGGACACCCCTCTGGAAACACCATATATTTT
TRBV5-4,-,TRBJ1-1,15,-,CASSLAGGPVGEAFF,TGTGCCAGCAGCCTGGCCGGTGGGCCTGTTGGGGAAGCTTTCTTT
TRBV5-4,-,TRBJ2-7,16,-,CASSSKAGPSSYEQYF,TGTGCCAGCAGCTCCAAGGCAGGTCCTAGCTCCTACGAGCAGTACTTC
TRBV19,-,TRBJ2-7,14,-,CASSMRGYGYEQYF,TGTGCCAGTAGTATGCGGGGTTACGGCTACGAGCAGTACTTC
TRBV9,-,TRBJ2-3,16,-,CASSVGLSTGTDTQYF,TGTGCCAGCAGCGTGGGGCTCTCGACAGGCACAGATACGCAGTATTTT
TRBV29-1,TRBD2,TRBJ2-1,14,-,CSGDLAGVQNEQFF,TGCAGCGGGGACCTAGCGGGAGTACAAAATGAGCAGTTCTTC
TRBV28,-,TRBJ2-7,14,-,CASSLVGATYEQYF,TGTGCCAGCAGTTTAGTAGGGGCCACCTACGAGCAGTACTTC
TRBV5-6,-,TRBJ2-7,13,-,CASSPFPEGEQYF,TGTGCCAGCAGTCCCTTCCCGGAGGGAGAGCAGTACTTC
TRBV29-1,-,TRBJ2-3,12,-,CSVMAGGDTQYF,TGCAGCGTCATGGCCGGGGGAGATACGCAGTATTTT
TRBV11-2,TRBD1,TRBJ2-7,15,-,CASSSRGTGPYEQYF,TGTGCCAGCAGCTCCAGAGGGACAGGGCCTTACGAGCAGTACTTC
TRBV7-2,-,TRBJ2-7,15,-,CASSLEAGQVYEQYF,TGTGCCAGCAGCTTAGAAGCAGGGCAGGTCTACGAGCAGTACTTC
TRBV19,-,TRBJ1-4,14,-,CASSFFATNEKLFF,TGTGCCAGTAGCTTTTTTGCAACTAATGAAAAACTGTTTTTT
TRBV18,TRBD1,TRBJ2-7,15,-,CASSPPGQGPYEQYF,TGTGCCAGCTCACCACCGGGACAGGGTCCCTACGAGCAGTACTTC
TRBV21-1,-,TRBJ2-1,16,-,CASSKLDGGSYNEQFF,TGTGCCAGCAGCAAACTGGACGGCGGGAGCTACAATGAGCAGTTCTTC
TRBV28,TRBD2,TRBJ2-2,18,-,CASSLRPSGRRNTGELFF,TGTGCCAGCAGTTTACGTCCTAGCGGGAGGCGGAACACCGGGGAGCTGTTTTTT
TRBV29-1,-,TRBJ2-1,19,-,CSVEDSDSPGLSSYNEQFF,TGCAGCGTCGAGGATTCCGACTCCCCGGGGTTGAGCTCCTACAATGAGCAGTTCTTC
TRBV5-6,TRBD1,TRBJ2-3,16,-,CASSLYRDRVDDTQYF,TGTGCCAGCAGCTTGTACCGGGACAGGGTCGATGATACGCAGTATTTT
TRBV27,-,TRBJ2-7,14,-,CASSLSRGPYEQYF,TGTGCCAGCAGTTTATCGCGGGGCCCCTACGAGCAGTACTTC